This T cell receptor (beta chain) was recorded in a study of technical replicates of blood from a handful of donors. Sequencing used immunoSEQ multiplex PCR; TCRdb keeps in-frame clones, though not all of them. The sample lists 85,000 to 100,000 clones; approximately 94% were seen once. Trimming cost V 1 base and J 1 base, with 5 bases left between them. From germline, CDR1 is MDHEN and CDR2 SYDVKM. The CDR3 spans 15 residues. The gene calls are TRBV28 and TRBJ2-6; D not resolved. The sequenced sample was T cells isolated from PBMCs. This TCR came from a human donor in good health. CDR3: CASSLFRSGANVLTF. The CDR3 nucleotides are TGTGCCAGCAGTTTATTCCGTTCTGGGGCCAACGTCCTGACTTTC.